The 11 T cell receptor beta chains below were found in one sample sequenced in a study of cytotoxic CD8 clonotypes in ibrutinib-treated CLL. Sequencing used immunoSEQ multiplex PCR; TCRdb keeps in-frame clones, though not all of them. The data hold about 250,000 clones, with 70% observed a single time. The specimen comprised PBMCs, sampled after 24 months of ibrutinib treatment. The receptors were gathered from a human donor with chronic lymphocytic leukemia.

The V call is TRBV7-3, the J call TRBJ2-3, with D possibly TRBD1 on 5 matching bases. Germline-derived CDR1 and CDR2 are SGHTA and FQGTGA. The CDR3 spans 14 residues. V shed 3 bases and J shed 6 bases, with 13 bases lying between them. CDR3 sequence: CASSLVAQGDTQYF. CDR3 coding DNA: TGTGCCAGCAGCTTGGTGGCCCAGGGCGATACGCAGTATTTT.

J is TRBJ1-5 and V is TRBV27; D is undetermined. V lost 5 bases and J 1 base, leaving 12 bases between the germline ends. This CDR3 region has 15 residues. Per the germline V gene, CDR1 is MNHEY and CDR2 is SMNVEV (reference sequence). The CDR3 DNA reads TGTGCCAGCAGTCCTTTTATGGCCAGCAATCAGCCCCAGCATTTT. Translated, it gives CASSPFMASNQPQHF.

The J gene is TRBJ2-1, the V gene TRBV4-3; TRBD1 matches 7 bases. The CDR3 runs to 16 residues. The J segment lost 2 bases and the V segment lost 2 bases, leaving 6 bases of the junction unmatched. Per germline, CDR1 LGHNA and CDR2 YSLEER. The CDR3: CASSQSGTVTYNEQFF. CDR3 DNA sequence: TGCGCCAGCAGCCAATCCGGGACAGTGACCTACAATGAGCAGTTCTTC.

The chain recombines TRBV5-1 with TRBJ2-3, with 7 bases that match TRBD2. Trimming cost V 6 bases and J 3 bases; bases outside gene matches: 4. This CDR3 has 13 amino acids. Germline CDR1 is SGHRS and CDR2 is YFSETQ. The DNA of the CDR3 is TGCGCCAGCAAACGCGGGAGAACAGATACGCAGTATTTT. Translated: CASKRGRTDTQYF.

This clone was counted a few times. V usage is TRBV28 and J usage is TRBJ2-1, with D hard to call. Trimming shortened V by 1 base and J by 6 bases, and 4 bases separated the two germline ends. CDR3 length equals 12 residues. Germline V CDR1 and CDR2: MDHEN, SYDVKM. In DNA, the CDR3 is TGTGCCAGCAGTTTATCGACCAATGAGCAGTTCTTC. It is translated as CASSLSTNEQFF.

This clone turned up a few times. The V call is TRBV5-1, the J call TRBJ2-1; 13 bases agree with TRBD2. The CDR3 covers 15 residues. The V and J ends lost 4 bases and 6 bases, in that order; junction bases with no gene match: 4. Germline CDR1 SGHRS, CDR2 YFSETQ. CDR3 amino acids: CASSPGLAGINEQFF. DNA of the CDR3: TGCGCCAGCAGCCCGGGACTAGCGGGGATCAATGAGCAGTTCTTC.

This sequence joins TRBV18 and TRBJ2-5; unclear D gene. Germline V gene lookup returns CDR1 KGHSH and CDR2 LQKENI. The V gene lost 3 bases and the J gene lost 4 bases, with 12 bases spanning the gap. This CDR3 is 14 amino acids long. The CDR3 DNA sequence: TGTGCCAGCTCACCGTCCCTTGGCGGAGAGACCCAGTACTTC. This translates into CASSPSLGGETQYF.

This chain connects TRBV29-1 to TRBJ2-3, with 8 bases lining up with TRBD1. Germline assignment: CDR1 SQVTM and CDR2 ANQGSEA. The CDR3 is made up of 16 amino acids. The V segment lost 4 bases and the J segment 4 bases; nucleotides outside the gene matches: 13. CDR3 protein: CSVGWVQGARADTQYF. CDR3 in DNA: TGCAGCGTTGGTTGGGTTCAGGGGGCTAGGGCAGATACGCAGTATTTT.

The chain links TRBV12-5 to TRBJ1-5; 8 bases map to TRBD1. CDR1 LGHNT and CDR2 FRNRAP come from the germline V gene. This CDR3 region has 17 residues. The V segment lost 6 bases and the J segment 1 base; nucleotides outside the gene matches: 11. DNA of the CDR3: TGTGCTAGTGGCCGGGACAGGAGATCGTGGAGCAATCAGCCCCAGCATTTT. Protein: CASGRDRRSWSNQPQHF. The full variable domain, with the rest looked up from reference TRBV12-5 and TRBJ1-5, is DARVTQTPRHKVTEMGQEVTMRCQPILGHNTVFWYRQTMMQGLELLAYFRNRAPLDDSGMPKDRFSAEMPDATLATLKIQPSEPRDSAVYFCASGRDRRSWSNQPQHFGDGTRLSIL.

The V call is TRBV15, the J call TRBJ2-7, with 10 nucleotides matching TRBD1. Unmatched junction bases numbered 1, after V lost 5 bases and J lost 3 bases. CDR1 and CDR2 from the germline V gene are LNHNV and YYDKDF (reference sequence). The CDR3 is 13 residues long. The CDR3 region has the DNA TGTGCCACCAGCCGGGACAGGGGCTACGAGCAGTACTTC. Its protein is CATSRDRGYEQYF.

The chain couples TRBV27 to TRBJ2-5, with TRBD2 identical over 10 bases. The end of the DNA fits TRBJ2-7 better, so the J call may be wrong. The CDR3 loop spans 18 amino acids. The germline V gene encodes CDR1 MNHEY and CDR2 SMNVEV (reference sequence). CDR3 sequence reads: CASSLFGGASGRIYEQYF. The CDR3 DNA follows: TGTGCCAGCAGTTTATTCGGCGGAGCTAGCGGGAGAATTTACGAGCAGTACTTC.